The clone carrying this T cell receptor beta chain showed up many times. The antigen is undetermined. This specimen belongs to a study of glioma-infiltrating T cells. Study observations and caveats: Non-neoplastic patients had below-expected tissue-blood divergence, while all gliomas exceeded expectation.

Germline V gives CDR1 MNHEY, CDR2 SMNVEV (reference sequence). The ends were cut back, 2 bases at V and 0 bases at J, with 8 bases in the middle. The CDR3 loop spans 14 amino acids. Using RNA template, CDR3s of TCR alpha and beta were amplified with iRepertoire arm-PCR. MiXCR was run by TCRdb on the multiplex PCR reads, yielding one entry per CDR3 protein. The profile shows 93,000 or so distinct CDR3 sequences, around 30% of them singletons. The source of this sequence is a human donor with low-grade glioma or glioblastoma, undergoing nonglioma brain surgery, or in good health (not recorded which). The sample comprised glioma tissue, nonneoplastic brain tissue, or PBMCs (not recorded which). The chain joins TRBV27 to TRBJ2-7; D is undetermined. Written as DNA, the CDR3 is TGTGCCAGCAGTTTAAGTGCCGACTCCTACGAGCAGTACTTC. This sequence encodes CASSLSADSYEQYF.